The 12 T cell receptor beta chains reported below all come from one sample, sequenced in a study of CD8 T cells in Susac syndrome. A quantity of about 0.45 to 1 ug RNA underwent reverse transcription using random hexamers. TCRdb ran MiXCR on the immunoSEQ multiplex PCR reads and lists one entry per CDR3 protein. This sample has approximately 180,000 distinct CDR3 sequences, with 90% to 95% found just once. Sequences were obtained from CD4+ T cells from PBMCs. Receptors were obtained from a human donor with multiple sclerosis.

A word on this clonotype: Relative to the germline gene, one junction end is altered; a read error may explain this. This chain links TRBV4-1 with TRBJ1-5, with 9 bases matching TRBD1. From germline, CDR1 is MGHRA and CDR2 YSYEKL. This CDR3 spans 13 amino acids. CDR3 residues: CASSQEQGAPRGF. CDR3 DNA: TGCGCCAGCAGCCAAGAACAGGGGGCGCCCCGGGGTTTT.

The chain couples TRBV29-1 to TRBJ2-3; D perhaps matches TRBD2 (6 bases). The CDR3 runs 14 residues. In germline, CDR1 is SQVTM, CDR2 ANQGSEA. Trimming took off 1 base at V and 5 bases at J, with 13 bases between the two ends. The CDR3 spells CSVEGREGGDTQYF. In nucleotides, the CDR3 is TGCAGCGTTGAAGGCCGAGAGGGAGGAGATACGCAGTATTTT.

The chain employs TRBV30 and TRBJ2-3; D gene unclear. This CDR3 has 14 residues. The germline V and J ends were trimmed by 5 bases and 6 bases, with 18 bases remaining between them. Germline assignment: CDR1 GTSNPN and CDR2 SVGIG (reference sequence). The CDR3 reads CAWLPGPISDTQYF. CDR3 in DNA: TGTGCCTGGCTTCCCGGCCCCATTTCCGATACGCAGTATTTT.

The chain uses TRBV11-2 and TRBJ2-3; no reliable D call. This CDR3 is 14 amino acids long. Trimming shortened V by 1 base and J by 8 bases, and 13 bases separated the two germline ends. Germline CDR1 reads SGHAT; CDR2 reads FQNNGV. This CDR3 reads CASSLVGPAPTQYF. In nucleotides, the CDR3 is TGTGCCAGCAGCTTAGTTGGTCCTGCCCCTACGCAGTATTTT.

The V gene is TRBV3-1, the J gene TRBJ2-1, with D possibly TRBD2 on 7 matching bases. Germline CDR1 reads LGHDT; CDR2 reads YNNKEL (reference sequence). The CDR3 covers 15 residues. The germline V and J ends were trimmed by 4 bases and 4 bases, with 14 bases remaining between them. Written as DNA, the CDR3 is TGTGCCAGCAGCCCCGGGGGGCGGCTTTACAATGAGCAGTTCTTC. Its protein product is CASSPGGRLYNEQFF.

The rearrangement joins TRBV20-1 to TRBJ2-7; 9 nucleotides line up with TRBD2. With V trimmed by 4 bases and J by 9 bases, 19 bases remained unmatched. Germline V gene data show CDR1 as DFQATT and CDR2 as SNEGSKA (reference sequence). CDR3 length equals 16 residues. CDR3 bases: TGCAGTGCTATGGCCTTCCTAGCGGGAAGTACGTTCGCGCAGTACTTC. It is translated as CSAMAFLAGSTFAQYF.

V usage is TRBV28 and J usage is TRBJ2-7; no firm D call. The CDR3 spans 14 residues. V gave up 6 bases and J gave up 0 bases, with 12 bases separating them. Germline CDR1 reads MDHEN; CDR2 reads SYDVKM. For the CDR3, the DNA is TGTGCCAGCAGGGATTGGGCAGCCTCCTACGAGCAGTACTTC. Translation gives CASRDWAASYEQYF.

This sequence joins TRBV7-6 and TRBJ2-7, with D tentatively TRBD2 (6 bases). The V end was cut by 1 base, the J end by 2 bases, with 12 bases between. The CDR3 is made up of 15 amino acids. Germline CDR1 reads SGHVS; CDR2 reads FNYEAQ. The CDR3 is CASSLDVGLTYEQYF. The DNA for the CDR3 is TGTGCCAGCAGCTTAGACGTCGGACTAACCTACGAGCAGTACTTC.

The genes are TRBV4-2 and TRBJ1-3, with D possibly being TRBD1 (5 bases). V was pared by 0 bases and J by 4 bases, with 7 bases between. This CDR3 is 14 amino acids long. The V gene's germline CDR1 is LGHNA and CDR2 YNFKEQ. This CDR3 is CASSQDRAGNTIYF. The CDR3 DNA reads TGTGCCAGCAGCCAAGACAGGGCCGGAAACACCATATATTTT.

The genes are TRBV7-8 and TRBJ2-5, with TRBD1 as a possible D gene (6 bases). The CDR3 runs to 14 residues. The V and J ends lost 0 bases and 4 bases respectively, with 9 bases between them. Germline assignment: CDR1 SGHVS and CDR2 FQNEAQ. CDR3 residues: CASSLATGLETQYF. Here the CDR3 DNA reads TGTGCCAGCAGCTTAGCGACAGGTTTAGAGACCCAGTACTTC.

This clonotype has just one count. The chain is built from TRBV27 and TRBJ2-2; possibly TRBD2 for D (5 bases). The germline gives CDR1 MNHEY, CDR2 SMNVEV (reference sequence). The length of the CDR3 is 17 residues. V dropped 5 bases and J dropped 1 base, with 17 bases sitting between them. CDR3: CASSPSLGALNTGELFF. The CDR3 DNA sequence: TGTGCCAGCAGTCCATCTTTGGGAGCCCTGAACACCGGGGAGCTGTTTTTT.

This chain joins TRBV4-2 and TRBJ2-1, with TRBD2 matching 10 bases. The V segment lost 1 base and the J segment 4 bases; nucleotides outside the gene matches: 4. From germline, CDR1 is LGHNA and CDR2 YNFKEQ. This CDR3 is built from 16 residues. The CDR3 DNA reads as TGTGCCAGCAGCCAAGGGAGCGGGGGGGTGTACAATGAGCAGTTCTTC. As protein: CASSQGSGGVYNEQFF.